This T cell receptor (beta chain) was documented in a study of PD-L1 blockade in urothelial cancer. Trimming at V came to 0 bases and at J to 3 bases, leaving 2 bases not matched to a gene. This CDR3 contains 14 residues. Germline CDR1 is SGHRS and CDR2 is YFSETQ. Study results and limitations: Tumor-associated TCR clones expanded more in blood at 3 weeks in patients with durable benefit.

With respect to this clone: Its antigen is unidentified.

Patients had urothelial carcinoma that was locally advanced or metastatic. Profiling relied on immunoSEQ multiplex PCR, and the TCRdb table lists in-frame clones only, not all of them. The data contain 70,000 to 85,000 clones, 84% of them singletons. The chain joins TRBV5-1 to TRBJ2-5, with 7 bases aligning to TRBD2. The source material was PBMCs, sampled around atezolizumab (anti-PD-L1) treatment. This TCR was recovered from a man between 65 and 79 years old with urothelial cancer. Written as DNA, the CDR3 is TGCGCCAGCAGCTTGGGCGGGGGTAAAGAGACCCAGTACTTC. This gives the protein CASSLGGGKETQYF.